This TCR beta chain emerged from a study of spatial heterogeneity in lung cancer. The overall study: The approximately 77 donors had untreated early-stage non-small cell lung cancer. Available follow-up PBMC samples were sequenced, at a median of about two years post-resection.

Each TCR cDNA molecule bore a unique molecular identifier. TCRdb re-derived calls from the 5' RACE reads in MiXCR, one entry per CDR3 protein. The sample records approximately 39,000 distinct CDR3 sequences, 6% to 9.5% being singletons. The table lists this clonotype with many counts. Germline V gene data show CDR1 as SNHLY and CDR2 as FYNNEI. The length of the CDR3 is 11 residues. V lost 0 bases and J lost 8, with 4 bases in between. Time point indicated: blood at routine non-recurrence follow-up after resection. Unsorted samples of tumor, nontumor lung or frozen PBMC had their whole RNA sequenced. The chain links TRBV2 to TRBJ1-1; no clear D gene. This TCR came from a male donor with early-stage non-small cell lung cancer. The specimen comprised PBMCs, sampled at follow-up. As DNA, the CDR3 is TGTGCCAGCAGTGAAGCAGGGGAAGCTTTCTTT. Its protein is CASSEAGEAFF.